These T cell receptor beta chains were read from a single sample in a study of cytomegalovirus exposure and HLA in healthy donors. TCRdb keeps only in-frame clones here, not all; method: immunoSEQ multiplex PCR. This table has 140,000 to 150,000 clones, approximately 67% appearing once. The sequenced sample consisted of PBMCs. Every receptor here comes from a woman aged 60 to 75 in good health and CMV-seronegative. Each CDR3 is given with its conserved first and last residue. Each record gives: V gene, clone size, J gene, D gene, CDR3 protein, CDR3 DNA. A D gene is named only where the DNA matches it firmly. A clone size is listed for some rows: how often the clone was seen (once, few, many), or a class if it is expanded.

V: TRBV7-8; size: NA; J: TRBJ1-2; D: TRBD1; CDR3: CASSLGPRTGGGSYTF; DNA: TGTGCCAGCAGCTTAGGCCCCCGGACAGGGGGGGGTAGCTACACCTTC
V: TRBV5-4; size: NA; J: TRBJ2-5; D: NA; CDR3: CASSLVQVGETQYF; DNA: TGTGCCAGCAGCTTGGTGCAGGTAGGAGAGACCCAGTACTTC
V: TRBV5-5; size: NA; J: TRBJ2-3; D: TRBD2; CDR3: CASSLGTSGGTDTQYF; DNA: TGTGCCAGCAGCTTGGGGACTAGCGGGGGCACAGATACGCAGTATTTT
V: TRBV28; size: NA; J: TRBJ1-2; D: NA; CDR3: CASSPRGSNYGYTF; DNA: TGTGCCAGCAGTCCCAGGGGATCAAACTATGGCTACACCTTC
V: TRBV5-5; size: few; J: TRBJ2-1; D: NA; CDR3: CASSLVAASYNEQFF; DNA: TGTGCCAGCAGCTTGGTGGCCGCCTCCTACAATGAGCAGTTCTTC
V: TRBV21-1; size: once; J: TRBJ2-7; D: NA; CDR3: CASSKDKREPAYEQYF; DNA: TGTGCCAGCAGCAAAGACAAGCGGGAACCAGCCTACGAGCAGTACTTC
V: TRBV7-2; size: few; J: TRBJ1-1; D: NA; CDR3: CASSPQPSPNTEAFF; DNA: TGTGCCAGCAGCCCACAGCCGTCACCGAACACTGAAGCTTTCTTT
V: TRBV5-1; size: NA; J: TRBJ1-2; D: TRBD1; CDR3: CASSLSGDSRYEGGYTF; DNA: TGCGCCAGCAGCTTATCCGGGGACAGCCGTTACGAGGGGGGCTACACCTTC
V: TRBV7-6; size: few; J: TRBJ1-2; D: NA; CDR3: CASSLGAGNYGYTF; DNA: TGTGCCAGCAGCTTAGGCGCAGGGAACTATGGCTACACCTTC
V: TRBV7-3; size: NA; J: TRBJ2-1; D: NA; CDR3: CASSLGQMNEQFF; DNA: TGTGCCAGCAGCTTAGGGCAGATGAATGAGCAGTTCTTC
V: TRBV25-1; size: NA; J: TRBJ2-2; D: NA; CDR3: CASSEYPGELFF; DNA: TGTGCCAGCAGTGAATACCCAGGGGAGCTGTTTTTT
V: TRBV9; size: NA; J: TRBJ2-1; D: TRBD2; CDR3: CASSVEASGYNEQFF; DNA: TGTGCCAGCAGCGTAGAGGCTAGCGGTTACAATGAGCAGTTCTTC
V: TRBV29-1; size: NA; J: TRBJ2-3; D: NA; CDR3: CSVGSGGDTQYF; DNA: TGCAGCGTTGGTAGCGGAGGAGATACGCAGTATTTT
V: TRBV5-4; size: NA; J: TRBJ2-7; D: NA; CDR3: CASSLQGYEQYF; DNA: TGTGCCAGCAGCTTGCAGGGCTACGAGCAGTACTTC
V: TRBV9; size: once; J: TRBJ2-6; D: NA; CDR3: CASSSSGGYSGANVLTF; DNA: TGTGCCAGCAGCTCAAGTGGGGGGTACTCTGGGGCCAACGTCCTGACTTTC
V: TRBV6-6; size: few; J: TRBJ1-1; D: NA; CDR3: CASKEQGLTEAFF; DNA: TGTGCCAGCAAGGAACAGGGTCTAACTGAAGCTTTCTTT
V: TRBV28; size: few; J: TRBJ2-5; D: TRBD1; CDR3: CASNPTLQGAREQYF; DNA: TGTGCCAGCAACCCCACGTTACAGGGGGCCCGGGAGCAGTACTTC
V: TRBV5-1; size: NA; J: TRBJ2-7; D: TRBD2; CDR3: CASSPSGGRASYEQYF; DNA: TGCGCCAGCAGCCCGTCGGGCGGGAGGGCCTCCTACGAGCAGTACTTC
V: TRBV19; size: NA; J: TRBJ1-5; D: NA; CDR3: CASTEQGRDQPQHF; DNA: TGTGCCAGTACGGAACAGGGCCGGGATCAGCCCCAGCATTTT
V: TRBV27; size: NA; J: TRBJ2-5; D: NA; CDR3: CASSFSLGRGQETQYF; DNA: TGTGCCAGCAGTTTCTCGCTGGGGAGGGGGCAAGAGACCCAGTACTTC
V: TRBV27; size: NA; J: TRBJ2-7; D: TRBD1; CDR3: CASSFRGQGSSEQYF; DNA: TGTGCCAGCAGTTTTCGGGGACAGGGATCGAGCGAGCAGTACTTC
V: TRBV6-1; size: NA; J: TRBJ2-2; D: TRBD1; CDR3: CASSGGQGARSGELFF; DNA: TGTGCCAGCAGTGGGGGACAGGGGGCGCGGTCCGGGGAGCTGTTTTTT
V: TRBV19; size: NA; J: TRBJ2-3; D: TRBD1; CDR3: CASSASSGQGMRADTQYF; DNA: TGTGCCAGTAGTGCATCATCGGGACAGGGGATGAGGGCAGATACGCAGTATTTT
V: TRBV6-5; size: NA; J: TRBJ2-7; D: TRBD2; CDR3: CASSYASGGTYEQYF; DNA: TGTGCCAGCAGTTACGCTAGCGGAGGGACCTACGAGCAGTACTTC
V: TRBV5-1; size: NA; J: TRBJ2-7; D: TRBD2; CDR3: CASSLGLAGLGEQYF; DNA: TGCGCCAGCAGCCTCGGACTAGCGGGATTGGGCGAGCAGTACTTC
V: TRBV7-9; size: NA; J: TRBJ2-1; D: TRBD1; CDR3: CASTKRGQQSEQFF; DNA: TGTGCCAGCACCAAAAGGGGGCAGCAAAGTGAGCAGTTCTTC